These 19 T cell receptor beta chains came from one sample sequenced in a study of T cell responses to AZD1222 COVID-19 vaccine (dated by TCRdb to the early 2020s). The library relied on the immunoSEQ multiplex PCR assay. TCRdb re-hosts the immuneACCESS table, in-frame sequences only. Its copies lack some clones; in the studies checked, an unresolved V gene accounts for under half of them, and the cause for the rest is not known. The sample table records 85,000 to 130,000 clones; 80% to 90% of these occur just once. Around 9.4% of the sample is held by the ten biggest clonotypes. According to the study, the label for this sample's time point signals: baseline before first vaccination. The source material was peripheral blood, sampled on day 0 of AZD1222 vaccination. All receptors derive from an adult in good health.

This chain joins TRBV6-2 or TRBV6-3 and TRBJ2-7, with unresolved D. V lost 2 bases and J lost 12, with 20 bases in between. This CDR3 is built from 14 residues. Germline CDR1 and CDR2: MNHEY and SVGEGT. CDR3 loop: CASSYNDRTSHPYF. For the CDR3, the DNA is TGTGCCAGCAGTTACAATGACCGTACCAGTCATCCGTACTTC.

A few counts support this clone. The V gene is TRBV7-3, the J gene TRBJ2-1; TRBD1 is a possible D gene (6 bases). In germline, CDR1 is SGHTA, CDR2 FQGTGA. The V end was cut by 1 base, the J end by 8 bases, with 27 bases between. This CDR3 spans 19 amino acids. The CDR3 loop reads CASSLIHWSATPKGDEQFF. In DNA, the CDR3 is TGTGCCAGCAGCTTAATCCATTGGTCAGCGACTCCCAAGGGGGATGAGCAGTTCTTC.

Remarks on this clone: The identical CDR3 is also encoded by other nucleotide sequences in the sample. The V gene is TRBV7-9, the J gene TRBJ1-4; no definite D call. V lost 1 base and J lost 5, with 8 bases in between. Germline CDR1 is SEHNR and CDR2 is FQNEAQ (reference sequence). The CDR3 extends over 14 amino acids. The CDR3 loop reads CASSLVSGNEKLFF. Here the CDR3 DNA reads TGTGCCAGCAGCTTAGTTTCCGGGAATGAAAAACTGTTTTTT.

V usage is TRBV18 and J usage is TRBJ2-1; 9 positions agree with TRBD2. CDR3 length equals 15 residues. Looked up from germline, CDR1 is KGHSH and CDR2 is LQKENI. The J segment lost 4 bases and the V segment lost 3 bases, leaving 4 bases of the junction unmatched. CDR3 DNA: TGTGCCAGCTCACCCCCTGCGGGGGGGTACAATGAGCAGTTCTTC. Its protein product is CASSPPAGGYNEQFF. Based on the CDR3 plus reference TRBV18 and TRBJ2-1, the full variable domain is NAGVMQNPRHLVRRRGQEARLRCSPMKGHSHVYWYRQLPEEGLKFMVYLQKENIIDESGMPKERFSAEFPKEGPSILRIQQVVRGDSAAYFCASSPPAGGYNEQFFGPGTRLTVL.

The rearrangement links TRBV7-2 to TRBJ1-5, with 9 bases identical to TRBD1. Losses at the gene ends were 1 base for V and 7 bases for J; bases not matched to a gene: 8. CDR3 length: 16 residues. CDR1 and CDR2 from the germline V gene are SGHTA and FQGNSA. The CDR3 DNA follows: TGTGCCAGCAGCTTAGGAGGTGACAGGGGGAGACAGCCCCAGCATTTT. Translated, it gives CASSLGGDRGRQPQHF.

This rearrangement joins TRBV5-1 to TRBJ2-1; 11 bases line up with TRBD2. CDR3 length: 17 amino acids. Germline V CDR1 and CDR2: SGHRS, YFSETQ. Trimming took 4 bases from V and 4 from J; bases not matched to a gene: 10. CDR3 nucleotide sequence: TGCGCCAGCAGCGACCCCGGGACTAGCGGATCTTACAATGAGCAGTTCTTC. Protein product: CASSDPGTSGSYNEQFF.

V is TRBV6-1 and J is TRBJ2-7; D ambiguous. Trimming took off 2 bases at V and 3 bases at J, with 23 bases between the two ends. Germline CDR1 is MNHNS and CDR2 is SASEGT. CDR3 size: 18 residues. The CDR3 loop reads CASSELPPTGSGLYEQYF. DNA for the CDR3: TGTGCCAGCAGTGAACTTCCCCCAACGGGCTCTGGCCTCTACGAGCAGTACTTC.

In DNA form, the CDR3 reads TGTGCCAGCAGCTTTGACAGGGCCGGGGAGCTGTTTTTT. The encoded protein is CASSFDRAGELFF. V and J are TRBV11-2 and TRBJ2-2; TRBD1 aligns across 7 bases. Germline V gene lookup returns CDR1 SGHAT and CDR2 FQNNGV. The CDR3 runs to 13 residues. After removal of 3 bases from V and 6 bases from J, the junction contained 1 base not matched to a gene.

This chain joins TRBV12-3 or TRBV12-4 and TRBJ1-4, with D hard to call. The CDR3 runs 13 residues. Trimming pared 3 bases from V and 8 bases from J, leaving 10 bases between. The CDR3 reads CASSFPPGEKLFF. The CDR3 DNA is TGTGCCAGCAGTTTCCCACCTGGGGAAAAACTGTTTTTT.

The V and J genes are TRBV7-6 and TRBJ2-5; 7 bases are a match to TRBD2. V was clipped by 2 bases and J by 2 bases; unmatched bases: 5. This CDR3 has 15 residues. The germline V gene has CDR1 SGHVS and CDR2 FNYEAQ. In nucleotides, the CDR3 is TGTGCCAGCAGCTTAAATTGGGGAGGGCAAGAGACCCAGTACTTC. Its translation: CASSLNWGGQETQYF.

This chain uses TRBV29-1 with TRBJ2-1, with D uncertain. Germline V CDR1 and CDR2: SQVTM, ANQGSEA. The CDR3 sequence is 15 residues long. V dropped 5 bases and J dropped 0 bases, with 14 bases sitting between them. The CDR3: CSVQPGFSSYNEQFF. CDR3 nucleotides: TGCAGCGTTCAGCCGGGTTTCAGCTCCTACAATGAGCAGTTCTTC.

The genes are TRBV7-3 and TRBJ2-3, with 9 positions matching TRBD1. After removal of 9 bases from V and 4 bases from J, the junction contained 11 bases not matched to a gene. Germline loops: CDR1 SGHTA, CDR2 FQGTGA. The CDR3 has 15 amino acids. The CDR3 sequence: CASGMSDRGSDTQYF. DNA of the CDR3: TGTGCCAGTGGAATGTCGGACAGGGGATCAGATACGCAGTATTTT.

The chain employs TRBV18 and TRBJ2-7; 11 bases are a match to TRBD2. The CDR3 spans 16 residues. Germline values: CDR1 KGHSH, CDR2 LQKENI. Trimming took 0 bases from V and 2 from J; bases not matched to a gene: 3. CDR3 protein: CASSPPGTSGTYEQYF. In nucleotides, the CDR3 is TGTGCCAGCTCACCACCTGGGACTAGCGGTACCTACGAGCAGTACTTC.

V usage is TRBV6-2 or TRBV6-3 and J usage is TRBJ2-7, with 8 nucleotides matching TRBD1. From germline, CDR1 is MNHEY and CDR2 SVGEGT. The CDR3 sequence is 17 residues long. The trim removed 4 bases at V and 2 bases at J, leaving 13 bases unmatched. CDR3 DNA: TGTGCCAGCAGTTCCCCCCTATCAGGGGGCCAAGCCTACGAGCAGTACTTC. Translation: CASSSPLSGGQAYEQYF.

This rearrangement joins TRBV19 to TRBJ1-3, with TRBD1 matching over 7 bases. The germline V gene has CDR1 LNHDA and CDR2 SQIVND (reference sequence). V trimming: 9 bases; J trimming: 0 bases; junction bases outside the gene matches: 11. The CDR3 covers 16 residues. The CDR3 DNA follows: TGTGCCAGCGGGGCACAGGGGCCCTCCTCTGGAAACACCATATATTTT. Its protein is CASGAQGPSSGNTIYF.

The rearrangement uses TRBV7-2 and TRBJ2-7; 14 nucleotides line up with TRBD2. The V gene end was trimmed by 3 bases and the J gene end by 0 bases; junction bases not matched to a gene: 7. Germline V lookup: CDR1 SGHTA, CDR2 FQGNSA. The CDR3 covers 18 residues. The CDR3 nucleotides read TGTGCCAGCAGCTTCAGGACTAGCGGGGGGCGCCCCTCCTACGAGCAGTACTTC. Translation gives CASSFRTSGGRPSYEQYF.

This sequence joins TRBV29-1 and TRBJ1-2, with 7 bases lining up with TRBD1. This CDR3 region has 17 residues. V gave up 0 bases and J gave up 4 bases; unmatched junction bases: 14. The germline gives CDR1 SQVTM, CDR2 ANQGSEA. CDR3 nucleotides: TGCAGCGTTGAAGAGAGTGGGTCTACAGGGGACTCCTATGGCTACACCTTC. Amino acid sequence: CSVEESGSTGDSYGYTF.

The J gene is TRBJ2-2, the V gene TRBV9; 8 positions agree with TRBD2. V shed 1 base, J shed 8 bases, and the junction held 1 base outside the gene matches. The CDR3 runs to 13 residues. Germline assignment: CDR1 SGDLS and CDR2 YYNGEE. The CDR3 DNA sequence: TGTGCCAGCAGCGTATCTAGCGGGGGGGAGCTGTTTTTT. Translating it yields CASSVSSGGELFF.

The V and J genes are TRBV19 and TRBJ2-3, with 8 bases matching TRBD1. This CDR3 is built from 17 residues. Germline V gives CDR1 LNHDA, CDR2 SQIVND (reference sequence). Trimming cost V 4 bases and J 4 bases; bases outside gene matches: 13. In DNA form, the CDR3 reads TGTGCCAGTAGTAGAGCCCATGGACAGGGAGGATCAGATACGCAGTATTTT. Translation: CASSRAHGQGGSDTQYF.